This TCR beta chain stems from a study of blood T cell repertoires in COVID-19. Study-wide background: Samples representing acute and convalescent COVID-19 were sourced from the United States, Italy and Spain. From T cells, B-cell-depleted T cells, or PBMCs came the material, which was cDNA or gDNA.

Trimming removed 5 bases from V and 1 base from J, with 9 bases in between. This CDR3 is built from 15 residues. The V gene's germline CDR1 is MNHEY and CDR2 SVGAGI. As handled by the study authors: Nucleated cell counts were estimated from reference gene primer amplification. Clones were read by immunoSEQ multiplex PCR, and TCRdb kept only the in-frame ones, dropping some. D and trimming come from the DNA, and the V and J calls and clone size come from that table. The sample includes tens of thousands of clones, approximately 90% of them seen just once. This TCR was sampled from a human donor in a cohort sampled during active COVID-19. Sequences were obtained from peripheral blood. The chain links TRBV6-5 to TRBJ2-6, with a possible D match to TRBD1 (5 bases). The chain's CDR3 is CASSLRVSGANVLTF. The CDR3 bases are TGTGCCAGCAGTCTCAGGGTGTCTGGGGCCAACGTCCTGACTTTC.